What follows are 3 T cell receptor beta chains derived from one specimen sequenced in a study of cytotoxic CD8 clonotypes in ibrutinib-treated CLL. Method: immunoSEQ multiplex PCR; TCRdb's copy keeps in-frame clones and lacks some. The profile shows about 45,000 clones, under 75% of them singletons. The sample was PBMCs, taken after 12 months of ibrutinib treatment. The receptors stem from a human donor with chronic lymphocytic leukemia.

The rearrangement links TRBV19 to TRBJ2-1, with no clear D. V lost 4 bases, J lost 2 bases, and 18 bases lay in between. Germline V gene sequence: CDR1 LNHDA, CDR2 SQIVND (reference sequence). The CDR3 is 17 residues long. The CDR3 spells CASSNPLKALPYNEQFF. The DNA for the CDR3 is TGTGCCAGTAGTAACCCACTCAAGGCGCTTCCCTACAATGAGCAGTTCTTC.

The chain joins TRBV2 to TRBJ2-3; tentative D call: TRBD2 (5 bases). V was cut by 4 bases and J by 3 bases, with 11 bases left in between. Germline V lookup: CDR1 SNHLY, CDR2 FYNNEI. The CDR3 spans 14 residues. CDR3: CASSGTRGTDTQYF. In DNA, the CDR3 is TGTGCCAGCAGTGGAACTCGAGGGACAGATACGCAGTATTTT.

This clone has a handful of counts. The chain combines TRBV5-1 with TRBJ2-5; D unresolved. Germline V CDR1 and CDR2: SGHRS, YFSETQ. The V end was cut by 6 bases, the J end by 5 bases, with 5 bases between. The CDR3 spans 10 residues. CDR3 in DNA: TGCGCCAGCACCGGGGAGACCCAGTACTTC. This codes for CASTGETQYF.